The clone carrying this TCR beta chain was seen many times. V was clipped by 9 bases and J by 5 bases, with 20 bases between them. The CDR3 has 15 amino acids. A second PCR of 7 to 11 cycles used a sample-barcoded 5' primer and a J-beta primer mix. TCRdb ran MiXCR on the 5' RACE reads and lists one entry per CDR3 protein. This table holds 750,000 to 1,000,000 distinct CDR3 sequences, 29% found once. The sample comes from a study of blood T cells in healthy people across ages. As for the study in general: Roughly one uniquely barcoded beta molecule per two T cells was captured.

These data also formed part of another study, on T cells of mothers and their children.

Material for sequencing was blood. The chain links TRBV12-3 or TRBV12-4 to TRBJ2-1; the D call may be TRBD1 or TRBD2 (6 bases each). The receptor was isolated from a woman aged 40 to 50 in good health. DNA of the CDR3: TGTGCCAGTGGGTCAAGGGGGGTGGAAAACAATGAGCAGTTCTTC. It yields the protein CASGSRGVENNEQFF.